Presented here are 12 T cell receptor beta chains from one specimen sequenced in a study of blood T cell repertoires in COVID-19. Assay: immunoSEQ multiplex PCR; the TCRdb copy retains only in-frame clones and omits some. Here the sample spans some 130,000 clones, roughly four fifths being singletons. The sample was PBMCs or T cells enriched from blood (not recorded which). The receptors were gathered from a man aged 25 to 40 who had recovered from COVID-19.

The gene calls are TRBV5-4 and TRBJ2-3; 8 bases align to TRBD2. Unmatched junction bases numbered 9, after V lost 6 bases and J lost 0 bases. The CDR3 spans 16 residues. From germline, CDR1 is SGHNT and CDR2 YYREEE (reference sequence). This CDR3 is CASTSTLAASTDTQYF. CDR3 coding DNA: TGTGCCAGCACCTCCACACTAGCGGCTAGCACAGATACGCAGTATTTT.

The CDR3 loop reads CASSQTSGSDEQFF. The DNA for the CDR3 is TGTGCCAGCAGCCAGACTAGCGGGAGTGATGAGCAGTTCTTC. The chain combines TRBV3-1 (or the pseudogene TRBV3-2) with TRBJ2-1; 12 positions match TRBD2. The CDR3 is 14 residues long. The trim removed 3 bases at V and 8 bases at J, leaving 2 bases unmatched. Germline assignment: CDR1 LGHDT and CDR2 YNNKEL (reference sequence).

The J gene is TRBJ2-3, the V gene TRBV20-1; a weak D match, TRBD2 (5 bases). CDR1 is DFQATT, CDR2 SNEGSKA, per germline (reference sequence). Between the trimmed V and J ends, which lost 8 bases and 4 bases, there was a span of 7 bases. This CDR3 is built from 10 residues. The CDR3 sequence is CSLASDTQYF. The CDR3 region has the DNA TGCAGTTTAGCGTCAGATACGCAGTATTTT.

This CDR3 is CASLSAPSHEQFF. CDR3 nucleotide sequence: TGTGCCAGCCTCTCAGCGCCCAGCCATGAGCAGTTCTTC. The chain links TRBV5-4 to TRBJ2-1; the D is unclear. In germline, CDR1 is SGHNT, CDR2 YYREEE (reference sequence). This CDR3 contains 13 residues. V was pared by 7 bases and J by 8 bases, with 16 bases between.

This chain connects TRBV5-1 to TRBJ1-6; D remains unclear. Germline CDR1 SGHRS, CDR2 YFSETQ. This CDR3 has 15 residues. V was cut by 1 base and J by 4 bases, with 9 bases left in between. DNA of the CDR3: TGCGCCAGCAGCTTGACAAGAATTTATAATTCACCCCTCCACTTT. This sequence encodes CASSLTRIYNSPLHF.

This clone appeared once. This sequence joins TRBV29-1 and TRBJ1-1, with D perhaps matching TRBD1 (6 bases). Between the trimmed V and J ends, which lost 3 bases and 5 bases, there was a span of 13 bases. The length of the CDR3 is 13 residues. CDR1 is SQVTM, CDR2 ANQGSEA, per germline. DNA for the CDR3: TGCAGCGTTGATCTACCCCAGGGGACTGAAGCTTTCTTT. It codes for CSVDLPQGTEAFF. The whole variable domain, remainder taken from reference TRBV29-1 and TRBJ1-1, is SAVISQKPSRDICQRGTSLTIQCQVDSQVTMMFWYRQQPGQSLTLIATANQGSEATYESGFVIDKFPISRPNLTFSTLTVSNMSPEDSSIYLCSVDLPQGTEAFFGQGTRLTVV.

This clone was seen a few times. The V gene is TRBV3-1 (or the pseudogene TRBV3-2), the J gene TRBJ2-7; possibly TRBD1 for D (5 bases). The V gene lost 0 bases and the J gene lost 7 bases, with 10 bases spanning the gap. This CDR3 has 13 residues. Looked up from germline, CDR1 is LGHDT and CDR2 is YNNKEL (reference sequence). CDR3 protein: CASSQDLKGEQYV. The CDR3 DNA reads TGTGCCAGCAGCCAAGATCTTAAGGGGGAGCAGTACGTC.

The chain joins TRBV5-1 to TRBJ1-2, with D hard to call. Trimming took 4 bases from V and 0 from J, leaving 13 bases between them. The CDR3 has 15 amino acids. CDR1 is SGHRS, CDR2 YFSETQ, per germline. The CDR3, as DNA: TGCGCCAGCAGCCCCGGACGGACTACTAACTATGGCTACACCTTC. Its translation is CASSPGRTTNYGYTF.

The gene calls are TRBV2 and TRBJ1-2, with D perhaps matching TRBD1 (6 bases). Germline V gene lookup returns CDR1 SNHLY and CDR2 FYNNEI. The CDR3 has 13 residues. The V and J ends lost 5 bases and 2 bases respectively, with 9 bases between them. CDR3 sequence (DNA): TGTGCCAGCAGTTGGGACAACAACTATGGCTACACCTTC. It translates to CASSWDNNYGYTF.

This chain connects TRBV2 to TRBJ1-5; D gene ambiguous. Trimming left V 7 bases short and J 1 base short, with 8 bases between. The CDR3 covers 13 residues. Germline CDR1 is SNHLY and CDR2 is FYNNEI. Here the CDR3 reads CASKELSNQPQHF. In DNA, the CDR3 is TGTGCCAGCAAGGAGTTGAGCAATCAGCCCCAGCATTTT.

This clone was observed once. This sequence joins TRBV19 and TRBJ1-2, with TRBD1 matching over 10 bases. J gave up 8 bases and V 11 bases, and 11 bases lay outside the gene matches. CDR1 and CDR2 from the germline V gene are LNHDA and SQIVND (reference sequence). The CDR3 is made up of 13 amino acids. For the CDR3, the DNA is TGTGCCTGTTCTGGGACAGGGGACTTCGGCTACACCTTC. Protein sequence: CACSGTGDFGYTF. Based on the CDR3 plus reference TRBV19 and TRBJ1-2, the full variable domain is DGGITQSPKYLFRKEGQNVTLSCEQNLNHDAMYWYRQDPGQGLRLIYYSQIVNDFQKGDIAEGYSVSREKKESFPLTVTSAQKNPTAFYLCACSGTGDFGYTFGSGTRLTVV.

The chain is built from TRBV19 and TRBJ1-2; a possible D gene is TRBD1 (6 bases). Germline V gene data show CDR1 as LNHDA and CDR2 as SQIVND (reference sequence). V was clipped by 4 bases and J by 6 bases, with 18 bases between them. CDR3 length: 15 amino acids. The CDR3 nucleotides read TGTGCCAGTAGTAAAGGACAGCCTACCTGGGATGGCTACACCTTC. This translates into CASSKGQPTWDGYTF.